The T cell receptor beta chain described here comes from a study of OX40 agonist ivuxolimab in advanced cancers. Measured with immunoSEQ multiplex PCR; TCRdb has only the in-frame clones, and not every one. The sample holds approximately 54,000 clones, approximately 90% seen once. V gave up 3 bases and J gave up 2 bases; unmatched junction bases: 4. Germline V gene data show CDR1 as SGHTA and CDR2 as FQGNSA. The CDR3 covers 14 residues. The receptor was isolated from an adult with an advanced solid tumor such as melanoma, head and neck, liver or kidney cancer. The source was CD4+ or CD8+ T cells sorted from blood, collected in a trial of the OX40 agonist ivuxolimab. The rearrangement joins TRBV7-2 to TRBJ2-7, with 7 bases lining up with TRBD1. The CDR3, as DNA: TGTGCCAGCAGCTTTCCCGGGACAGCCTACGAGCAGTACTTC. Translation gives CASSFPGTAYEQYF.